This is a list of T cell receptor beta chains from one sample in a study of T cells after somatic rescue of genetic block. Only in-frame clones appear in the TCRdb table, and some are missing; sequencing was by immunoSEQ multiplex PCR. Of some 10,000 clones in the sample, over 65% were seen once. Sequencing input: peripheral blood mononuclear cells (PBMCs). Source of these receptors: a boy aged 5 to 17. Each CDR3 is given with its conserved first and last residue. A D gene is named only where the DNA matches it firmly. Size is stated for part of the rows, as once, few or many counts, or as a class when the clone is expanded.

D	size	J	V	CDR3	DNA
TRBD1	NA	TRBJ1-2	TRBV28	CASSLGAGGYGYTF	TGTGCCAGCAGTTTAGGGGCAGGGGGCTATGGCTACACCTTC
NA	few	TRBJ1-6	TRBV5-1	CASSLVWVGNSPLHF	TGCGCCAGCAGCTTGGTTTGGGTAGGGAATTCACCCCTCCACTTT
NA	NA	TRBJ1-1	TRBV14	CASTAGGTEAFF	TGTGCCAGCACAGCGGGGGGGACTGAAGCTTTCTTT
NA	NA	TRBJ2-5	TRBV4-1	CASSSRDFQETQYF	TGCGCCAGCAGCAGCCGGGACTTCCAAGAGACCCAGTACTTC
NA	NA	TRBJ2-5	TRBV4-2	CASSQDPGGQYF	TGTGCCAGCAGCCAAGACCCAGGTGGCCAGTACTTC
TRBD1	NA	TRBJ1-6	TRBV7-9	CASSLVGTGNSPLHF	TGTGCCAGCAGCTTAGTGGGGACAGGGAATTCACCCCTCCACTTT
TRBD1	medium-sized	TRBJ1-6	TRBV27	CASSPRQGVNSPLHF	TGTGCCAGCAGTCCCCGACAGGGCGTAAATTCACCCCTCCACTTT
TRBD1	NA	TRBJ1-2	TRBV23-1	CASSQEKLRVTGNYGYTF	TGCGCCAGCAGTCAGGAAAAATTGCGGGTGACAGGGAACTATGGCTACACCTTC
TRBD1	NA	TRBJ2-5	TRBV5-1	CASSSLTGVQETQYF	TGCGCCAGCAGCTCTTTAACAGGGGTCCAAGAGACCCAGTACTTC
NA	NA	TRBJ2-7	TRBV7-9	CASSPPASYEQYF	TGTGCCAGCAGTCCCCCCGCATCCTACGAGCAGTACTTC
NA	NA	TRBJ1-5	TRBV19	CASSIQGYSNQPQHF	TGTGCCAGTAGTATACAAGGTTATAGCAATCAGCCCCAGCATTTT
NA	NA	TRBJ1-2	TRBV14	CASSQGYSSNYGYTF	TGTGCCAGCAGCCAAGGTTACAGTTCTAACTATGGCTACACCTTC
NA	NA	TRBJ2-3	TRBV9	CASSVVGGQSTDTQYF	TGTGCCAGCAGCGTAGTTGGTGGGCAGTCCACAGATACGCAGTATTTT
NA	NA	TRBJ1-6	TRBV9	CASSAPEGQGYNSPLHF	TGTGCCAGCAGCGCTCCCGAGGGGCAGGGTTATAATTCACCCCTCCACTTT
TRBD2	once	TRBJ2-5	TRBV10-2	CASSGLVPTSGSGWETQYF	TGCGCCAGCAGTGGTCTTGTGCCGACTAGCGGGAGTGGCTGGGAGACCCAGTACTTC
NA	few	TRBJ1-1	TRBV21-1	CASSKPFRGQDTEAFF	TGTGCCAGCAGCAAACCTTTTAGGGGGCAAGACACTGAAGCTTTCTTT
NA	NA	TRBJ2-4	TRBV2	CASKRNPSGNIQYF	TGTGCCAGCAAGCGGAACCCGAGTGGAAACATTCAGTACTTC
NA	NA	TRBJ2-6	TRBV5-6	CASSLGALGANVLTF	TGTGCCAGCAGCTTGGGGGCGCTTGGGGCCAACGTCCTGACTTTC
TRBD1	NA	TRBJ2-7	TRBV18	CAGGRTGNEQYF	TGTGCCGGGGGGAGGACAGGGAACGAGCAGTACTTC
TRBD1	NA	TRBJ2-7	TRBV28	CASSPPDRASYEQYF	TGTGCCAGCAGTCCCCCGGACAGGGCGTCCTACGAGCAGTACTTC
TRBD1	NA	TRBJ2-1	TRBV28	CASRSLGTDNEQFF	TGTGCCAGCAGGAGCTTAGGGACAGACAATGAGCAGTTCTTC
TRBD1	once	TRBJ2-3	TRBV10-2	CASRTGAGADTQYF	TGCGCCAGCAGGACAGGGGCGGGCGCAGATACGCAGTATTTT
TRBD2	NA	TRBJ2-7	TRBV5-1	CASSPGLAGPYEQYF	TGCGCCAGCAGCCCGGGACTAGCGGGTCCCTACGAGCAGTACTTC
NA	NA	TRBJ2-1	TRBV2	CASSERKSPGAYNEQFF	TGTGCCAGCAGTGAAAGGAAATCGCCAGGGGCCTACAATGAGCAGTTCTTC
TRBD1	NA	TRBJ1-1	TRBV28	CASRTLTGGGYTEAFF	TGTGCCAGCAGAACATTAACAGGGGGCGGGTACACTGAAGCTTTCTTT
NA	NA	TRBJ2-5	TRBV18	CASSPPAGETQYF	TGTGCCAGCTCACCGCCCGCAGGAGAGACCCAGTACTTC